The rows below give T cell receptor beta chains drawn from one sample of a study of cytomegalovirus exposure and HLA in healthy donors. Some clones are missing from TCRdb's copy, which holds only in-frame ones; the method was immunoSEQ multiplex PCR. The sample gives roughly 140,000 clones, approximately 80% of which show up once; 5.5% to 8.5% is in the top ten. Sequenced: PBMCs. All receptors derive from a woman between 50 and 59 years old in good health and CMV-seropositive. The conserved cysteine and the conserved F or W are not part of the CDR3 here.

>TRBJ1-2|TRBV4-1
ASSQTSGNNYGYT
>TRBJ1-1|TRBV5-1
ASSYGDREYAEAF
>TRBJ2-2|TRBV6-1
ASSELPPSGGNTGELF
>TRBJ1-5|TRBV27
ASSLMGGYSNQPQH
>TRBJ1-5|TRBV25-1
ASSESGQGNQPQH
>TRBJ2-3|TRBV7-9
ASSLSAGADTQY
>TRBJ2-3|TRBV13
ASSFWGGGTDTQY
>TRBJ2-1|TRBV5-1
ASSLELANPMGNEQF
>TRBJ2-7|TRBV6-1
ASKLTSLSEQY
>TRBJ2-1|TRBV7-2
ASSSPQGGPYNEQF
>TRBJ1-2|TRBV4-1
ASSQEGGANGYT
>TRBJ2-2|TRBV5-1
ASRGQTGELF
>TRBJ1-6|TRBV27
ASSFRLYNSPLH
>TRBJ2-2|TRBV11-2
ASSLDPGGSGELF
>TRBJ2-6|TRBV4-3
ASSRQVLGSSGANVLT
>TRBJ2-7|TRBV18
ASSPLGPGANYEQY
>TRBJ1-2|TRBV5-4
ASSRPGQGVRDYGYT
>TRBJ1-3|TRBV27
ASSFRAGTGNTIY
>TRBJ2-7|TRBV5-1
ASSPQGGSNEQY
>TRBJ1-4|TRBV19
ASSIHRDRANEKLF